This T cell receptor beta chain emerged from a study of blood T cell repertoires in COVID-19. Study-wide background: PBMCs, B-cell-depleted T cells, or T cells provided the cDNA or gDNA that made up the material.

As processed by the authors: Amplification of reference gene primers was used by the study to estimate nucleated cell counts. Libraries were prepared by immunoSEQ multiplex PCR; TCRdb keeps only in-frame clonotypes and omits some of them. D and trimming come from the DNA, and the V and J calls and clone size come from that table. In the table there are approximately 210,000 clones, about 91% of which are singletons. CDR3 length: 13 residues. Trimming stripped 9 bases from V and 4 bases from J, with 15 bases between. The germline V gene encodes CDR1 MNHEY and CDR2 SVGAGI. Sequenced sample: peripheral blood. The chain couples TRBV6-5 to TRBJ1-1; D is ambiguous. This receptor was taken from a woman aged 40 to 50 with acute or convalescent COVID-19. The CDR3 protein is CARRLAGSTEAFF. CDR3 DNA sequence: TGTGCCAGGCGGCTAGCGGGGAGCACTGAAGCTTTCTTT.